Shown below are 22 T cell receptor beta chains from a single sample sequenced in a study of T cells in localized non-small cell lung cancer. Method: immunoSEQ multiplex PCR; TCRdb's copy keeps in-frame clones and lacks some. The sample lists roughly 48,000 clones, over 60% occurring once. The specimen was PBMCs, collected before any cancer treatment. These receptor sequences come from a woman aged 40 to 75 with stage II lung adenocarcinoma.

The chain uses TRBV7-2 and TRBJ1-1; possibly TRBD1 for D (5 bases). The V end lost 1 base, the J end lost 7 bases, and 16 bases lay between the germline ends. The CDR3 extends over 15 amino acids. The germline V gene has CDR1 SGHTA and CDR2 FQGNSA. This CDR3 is CASSLGGRAFREAFF. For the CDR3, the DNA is TGTGCCAGCAGCTTAGGTGGCAGGGCTTTCCGTGAAGCTTTCTTT.

The CDR3 sequence is CASSTSGEPDTQYF. The CDR3 DNA reads as TGTGCCAGCAGTACATCAGGGGAACCAGATACGCAGTATTTT. The chain couples TRBV28 to TRBJ2-3, with D maybe TRBD1 (6 bases). This CDR3 has 14 residues. Trimming pared 5 bases from V and 4 bases from J, leaving 13 bases between. Per germline, CDR1 MDHEN and CDR2 SYDVKM.

CDR3: CASSASGGVQETQYF. The CDR3, as DNA: TGTGCCAGCAGCGCTAGCGGGGGGGTCCAAGAGACCCAGTACTTC. This chain uses TRBV9 with TRBJ2-5, with 12 bases that match TRBD2. In germline, CDR1 is SGDLS, CDR2 YYNGEE. The V gene end was trimmed by 3 bases and the J gene end by 1 base; junction bases not matched to a gene: 1. The CDR3 loop spans 15 amino acids.

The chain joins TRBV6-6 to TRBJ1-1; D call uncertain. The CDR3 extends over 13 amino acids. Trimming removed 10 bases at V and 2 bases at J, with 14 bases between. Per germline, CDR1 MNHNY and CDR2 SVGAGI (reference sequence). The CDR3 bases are TGTGCCATTCTATCAGAGACTAACACTGAAGCTTTCTTT. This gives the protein CAILSETNTEAFF.

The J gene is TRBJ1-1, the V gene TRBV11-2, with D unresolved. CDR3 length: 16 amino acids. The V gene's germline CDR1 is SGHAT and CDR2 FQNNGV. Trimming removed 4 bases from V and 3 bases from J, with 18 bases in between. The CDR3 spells CASSSVGWRRDTEAFF. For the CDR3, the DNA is TGTGCCAGCAGCTCCGTAGGGTGGAGGAGGGACACTGAAGCTTTCTTT.

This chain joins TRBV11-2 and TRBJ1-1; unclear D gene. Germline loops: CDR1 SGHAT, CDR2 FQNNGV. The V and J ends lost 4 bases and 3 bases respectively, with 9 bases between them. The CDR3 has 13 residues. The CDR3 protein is CASSSQTYTEAFF. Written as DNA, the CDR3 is TGTGCCAGCAGCTCCCAGACGTACACTGAAGCTTTCTTT. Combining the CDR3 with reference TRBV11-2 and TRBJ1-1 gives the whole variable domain EAGVAQSPRYKIIEKRQSVAFWCNPISGHATLYWYQQILGQGPKLLIQFQNNGVVDDSQLPKDRFSAERLKGVDSTLKIQPAKLEDSAVYLCASSSQTYTEAFFGQGTRLTVV.

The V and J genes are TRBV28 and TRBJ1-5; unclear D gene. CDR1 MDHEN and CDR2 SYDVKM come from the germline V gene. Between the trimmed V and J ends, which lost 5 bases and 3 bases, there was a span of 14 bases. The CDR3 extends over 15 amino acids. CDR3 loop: CASSLPGGINQPQHF. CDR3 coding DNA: TGTGCCAGCAGTCTGCCAGGAGGGATCAATCAGCCCCAGCATTTT.

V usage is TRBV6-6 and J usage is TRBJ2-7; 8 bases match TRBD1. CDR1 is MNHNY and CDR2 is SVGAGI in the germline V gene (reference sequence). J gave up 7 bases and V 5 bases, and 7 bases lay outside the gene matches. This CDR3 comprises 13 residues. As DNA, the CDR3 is TGTGCCAGCAGTCTCGGACAGGGAAGGGAGCAGTACTTC. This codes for CASSLGQGREQYF.

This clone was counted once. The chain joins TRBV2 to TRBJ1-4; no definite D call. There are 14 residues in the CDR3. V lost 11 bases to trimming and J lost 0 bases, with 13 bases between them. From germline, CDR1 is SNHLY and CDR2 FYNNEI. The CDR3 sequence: CAGRRDSTNEKLFF. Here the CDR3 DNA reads TGTGCCGGGCGCAGAGATTCAACTAATGAAAAACTGTTTTTT.

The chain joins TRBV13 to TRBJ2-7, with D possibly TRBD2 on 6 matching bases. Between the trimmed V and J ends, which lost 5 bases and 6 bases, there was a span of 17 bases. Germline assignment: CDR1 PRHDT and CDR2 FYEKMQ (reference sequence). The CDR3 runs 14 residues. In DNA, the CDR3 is TGTGCCAGCAGCCCAGGACTCAACGGGGGCGAGCAGTACTTC. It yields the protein CASSPGLNGGEQYF. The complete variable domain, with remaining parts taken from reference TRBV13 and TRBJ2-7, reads AAGVIQSPRHLIKEKRETATLKCYPIPRHDTVYWYQQGPGQDPQFLISFYEKMQSDKGSIPDRFSAQQFSDYHSELNMSSLELGDSALYFCASSPGLNGGEQYFGPGTRLTVT.

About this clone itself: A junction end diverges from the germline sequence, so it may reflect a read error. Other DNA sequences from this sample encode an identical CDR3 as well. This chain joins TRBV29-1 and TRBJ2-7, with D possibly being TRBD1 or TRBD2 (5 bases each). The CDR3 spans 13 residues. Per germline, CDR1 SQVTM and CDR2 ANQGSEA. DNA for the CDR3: TGCAGCGTTGAATCGGGGCCGGGATACGAGCAGTATTTC. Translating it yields CSVESGPGYEQYF.

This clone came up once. CDR3 DNA sequence: TGTGCCAGCAGCACAGCCTCAGGGGCCTCCGGGCCCCAGCATTTT. It encodes CASSTASGASGPQHF. This rearrangement joins TRBV7-8 to TRBJ1-5, with D tentatively TRBD1 (6 bases). The ends were cut back, 5 bases at V and 9 bases at J, with 20 bases in the middle. Per germline, CDR1 SGHVS and CDR2 FQNEAQ. There are 15 residues in the CDR3.

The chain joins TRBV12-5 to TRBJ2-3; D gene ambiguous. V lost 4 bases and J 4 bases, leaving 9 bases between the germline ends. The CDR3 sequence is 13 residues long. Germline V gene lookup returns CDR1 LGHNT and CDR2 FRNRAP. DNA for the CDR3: TGTGCTAGTGGTTCCCAGTTGGCAGATACGCAGTATTTT. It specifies CASGSQLADTQYF.

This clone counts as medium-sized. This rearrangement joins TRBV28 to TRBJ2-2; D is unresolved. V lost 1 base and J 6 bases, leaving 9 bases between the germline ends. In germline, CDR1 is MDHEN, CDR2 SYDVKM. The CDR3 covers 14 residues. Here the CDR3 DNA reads TGTGCCAGCAGTTTATCGTCCGCCTCCGGGGAGCTGTTTTTT. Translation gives CASSLSSASGELFF.

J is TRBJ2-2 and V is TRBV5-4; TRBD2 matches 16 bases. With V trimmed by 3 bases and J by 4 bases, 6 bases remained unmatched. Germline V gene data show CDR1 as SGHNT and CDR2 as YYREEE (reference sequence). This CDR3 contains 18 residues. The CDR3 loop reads CASSWGTSGGAPTGELFF. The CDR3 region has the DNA TGTGCCAGCAGCTGGGGGACTAGCGGGGGGGCCCCCACCGGGGAGCTGTTTTTT.

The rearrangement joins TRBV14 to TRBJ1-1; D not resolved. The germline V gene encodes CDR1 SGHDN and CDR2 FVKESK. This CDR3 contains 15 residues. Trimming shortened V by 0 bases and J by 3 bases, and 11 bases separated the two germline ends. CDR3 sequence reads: CASSQDPFPDTEAFF. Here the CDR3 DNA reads TGTGCCAGCAGCCAAGATCCCTTTCCCGACACTGAAGCTTTCTTT.

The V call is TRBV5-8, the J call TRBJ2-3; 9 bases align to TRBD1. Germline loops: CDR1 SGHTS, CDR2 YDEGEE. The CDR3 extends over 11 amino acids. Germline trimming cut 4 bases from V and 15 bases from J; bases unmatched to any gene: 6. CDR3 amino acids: CASSPDRGTYF. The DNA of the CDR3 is TGTGCCAGCAGCCCGGACAGGGGAACATATTTT.

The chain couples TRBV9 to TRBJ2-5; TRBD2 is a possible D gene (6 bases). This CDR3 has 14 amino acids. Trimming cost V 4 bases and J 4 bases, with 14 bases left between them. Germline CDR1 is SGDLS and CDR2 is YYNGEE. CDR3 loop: CASSYPGAGETQYF. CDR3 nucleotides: TGTGCCAGCAGCTACCCGGGAGCTGGAGAGACCCAGTACTTC.

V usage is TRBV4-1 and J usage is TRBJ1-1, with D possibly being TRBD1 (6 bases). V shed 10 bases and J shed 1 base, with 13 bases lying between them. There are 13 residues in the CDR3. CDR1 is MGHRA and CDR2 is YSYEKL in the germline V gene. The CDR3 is CATSTGPNTEAFF. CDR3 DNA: TGCGCCACCTCAACAGGGCCGAACACTGAAGCTTTCTTT.

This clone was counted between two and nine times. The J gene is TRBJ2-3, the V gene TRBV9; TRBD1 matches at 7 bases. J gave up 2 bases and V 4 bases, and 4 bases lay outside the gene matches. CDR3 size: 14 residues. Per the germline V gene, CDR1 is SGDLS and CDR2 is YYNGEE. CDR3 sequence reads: CASSLRGTTDTQYF. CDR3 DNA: TGTGCCAGCAGCCTCAGGGGGACCACAGATACGCAGTATTTT. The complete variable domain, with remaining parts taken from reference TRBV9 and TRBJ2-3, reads DSGVTQTPKHLITATGQRVTLRCSPRSGDLSVYWYQQSLDQGLQFLIQYYNGEERAKGNILERFSAQQFPDLHSELNLSSLELGDSALYFCASSLRGTTDTQYFGPGTRLTVL.

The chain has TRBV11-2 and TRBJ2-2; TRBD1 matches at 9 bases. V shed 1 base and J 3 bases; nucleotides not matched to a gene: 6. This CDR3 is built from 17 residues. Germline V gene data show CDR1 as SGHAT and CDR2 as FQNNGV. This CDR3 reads CASSLVQGAADTGELFF. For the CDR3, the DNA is TGTGCCAGCAGCTTAGTACAGGGGGCTGCGGACACCGGGGAGCTGTTTTTT. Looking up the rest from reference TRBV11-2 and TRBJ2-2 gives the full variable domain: EAGVAQSPRYKIIEKRQSVAFWCNPISGHATLYWYQQILGQGPKLLIQFQNNGVVDDSQLPKDRFSAERLKGVDSTLKIQPAKLEDSAVYLCASSLVQGAADTGELFFGEGSRLTVL.

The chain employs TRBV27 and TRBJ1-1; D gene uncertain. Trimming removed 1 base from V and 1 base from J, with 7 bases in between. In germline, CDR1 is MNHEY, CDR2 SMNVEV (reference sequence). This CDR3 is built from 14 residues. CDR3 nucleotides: TGTGCCAGCAGTTTATGGGGTTGGAACACTGAAGCTTTCTTT. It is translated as CASSLWGWNTEAFF.